This T cell receptor beta chain was sequenced for a study of beta chain features in type 1 diabetes. Study conclusions and caveats: All four CD4+ subsets of Type 1 diabetes patients contained TCRB CDR3s that were moderately but significantly shorter.

From germline, CDR1 is SEHNR and CDR2 FQNEAQ (reference sequence). The CDR3 is made up of 15 amino acids. Trimming stripped 1 base from V and 4 bases from J, with 10 bases between. Only a few counts were recorded for this clone. The antigen remains undetermined. Since all of the isolated RNA was reverse transcribed, expressed TCRB transcripts were what got sequenced. Some clones are missing from TCRdb's copy, which holds only in-frame ones; the method was immunoSEQ multiplex PCR. Among approximately 600,000 clones listed, roughly 12% were seen once. Sequencing input: naive CD4+ T cells from blood. The gene calls are TRBV7-9 and TRBJ1-4; the D is unclear. The receptor was derived from a man between 25 and 39 years old with type 1 diabetes. This chain's CDR3 is CASSLEALSNEKLFF. The CDR3 DNA sequence: TGTGCCAGCAGCTTAGAGGCGCTTAGTAATGAAAAACTGTTTTTT. The full variable domain, its missing parts supplied by reference TRBV7-9 and TRBJ1-4, is DTGVSQNPRHKITKRGQNVTFRCDPISEHNRLYWYRQTLGQGPEFLTYFQNEAQLEKSRLLSDRFSAERPKGSFSTLEIQRTEQGDSAMYLCASSLEALSNEKLFFGSGTQLSVL.